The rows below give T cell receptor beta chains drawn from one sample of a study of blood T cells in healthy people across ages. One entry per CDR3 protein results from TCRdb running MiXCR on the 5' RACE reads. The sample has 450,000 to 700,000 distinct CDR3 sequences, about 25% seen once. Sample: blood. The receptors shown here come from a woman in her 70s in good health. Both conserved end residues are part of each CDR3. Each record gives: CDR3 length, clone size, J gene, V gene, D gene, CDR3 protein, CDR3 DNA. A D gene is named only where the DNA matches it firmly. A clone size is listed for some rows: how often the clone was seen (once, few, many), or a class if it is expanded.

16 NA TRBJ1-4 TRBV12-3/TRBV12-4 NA CASSPGTVTTNEKLFF TGTGCCAGCAGTCCAGGGACGGTAACAACTAATGAAAAACTGTTTTTT
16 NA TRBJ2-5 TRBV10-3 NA CAISESRRGVQETQYF TGTGCCATCAGTGAGTCACGGAGAGGGGTACAAGAGACCCAGTACTTC
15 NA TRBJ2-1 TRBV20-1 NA CSARDSGAAGDEQFF TGCAGTGCTAGAGACTCAGGGGCAGCGGGCGATGAGCAGTTCTTC
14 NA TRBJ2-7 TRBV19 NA CASSISGFPYEQYF TGTGCCAGTAGTATATCGGGATTTCCCTACGAGCAGTACTTC
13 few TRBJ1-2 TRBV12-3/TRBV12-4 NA CASTLRGSDGCTF TGTGCCAGCACCTTGAGGGGGTCGGATGGCTGCACCTTC
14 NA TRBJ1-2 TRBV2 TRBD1 CASRDRARSYGYTF TGTGCCAGCAGGGACAGGGCGCGGAGCTATGGCTACACCTTC
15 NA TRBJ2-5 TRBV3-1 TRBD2 CASSAGLAGLETQYF TGTGCCAGCAGCGCCGGACTAGCGGGGTTGGAGACCCAGTACTTC
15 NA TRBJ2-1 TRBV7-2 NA CASSFLRDAYNEQFF TGTGCCAGCAGCTTTTTAAGAGATGCCTACAATGAGCAGTTCTTC
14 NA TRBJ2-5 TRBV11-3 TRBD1 CASGLTGLEETQYF TGTGCCAGCGGCTTGACAGGGCTAGAAGAGACCCAGTACTTC
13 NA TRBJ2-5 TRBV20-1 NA CSAKTGGAETQYF TGCAGTGCTAAAACTGGGGGGGCAGAGACCCAGTACTTC
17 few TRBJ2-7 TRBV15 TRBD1 CATSREAVGDRSYEQYF TGTGCCACCAGCAGAGAGGCCGTTGGGGACAGATCCTACGAGCAGTACTTC
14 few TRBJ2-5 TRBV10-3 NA CAISDAGKVWEQYF TGTGCCATCAGTGATGCAGGGAAAGTCTGGGAGCAGTACTTC
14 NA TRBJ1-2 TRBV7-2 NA CASSQWTEYYGYTF TGTGCCAGCAGCCAATGGACGGAATACTATGGCTACACCTTC
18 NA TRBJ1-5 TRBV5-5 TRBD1 CASSWDMGRGRGNQPQHF TGTGCCAGCAGCTGGGACATGGGGAGGGGGCGTGGGAATCAGCCCCAGCATTTT
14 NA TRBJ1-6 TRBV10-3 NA CAISDSGSSSPLHF TGTGCCATCAGTGATAGTGGGTCTAGCTCACCCCTCCACTTT
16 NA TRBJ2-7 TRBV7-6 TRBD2 CASSLGFGAGEFEQYF TGTGCCAGCAGCCTAGGTTTTGGAGCGGGGGAGTTCGAGCAGTACTTC
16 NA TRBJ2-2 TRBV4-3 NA CASSQGGVLNTGELFF TGCGCCAGCAGCCAAGGGGGAGTATTGAACACCGGGGAGCTGTTTTTT
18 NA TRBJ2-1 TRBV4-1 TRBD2 CASSQDGTSGRSYNEQFF TGCGCCAGCAGCCAAGATGGGACTAGCGGGAGATCCTACAATGAGCAGTTCTTC
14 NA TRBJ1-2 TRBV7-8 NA CASSPQTANYGYTF TGTGCCAGCAGCCCCCAGACAGCTAACTATGGCTACACCTTC
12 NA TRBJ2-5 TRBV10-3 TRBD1 CAISATGDERFF TGTGCCATCAGTGCGACAGGGGATGAGCGGTTCTTC
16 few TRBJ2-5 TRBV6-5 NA CASSYLLGGGRETQYF TGTGCCAGCAGTTACCTGTTAGGGGGGGGCCGGGAGACCCAGTACTTC
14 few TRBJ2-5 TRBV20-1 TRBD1 CSARKDRAGETQYF TGCAGTGCTAGGAAGGACAGGGCAGGGGAGACCCAGTACTTC
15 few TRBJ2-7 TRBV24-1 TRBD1 CATSDKGQDHYEQYF TGTGCCACCAGTGACAAGGGACAGGACCACTACGAGCAGTACTTC
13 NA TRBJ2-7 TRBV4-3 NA CASSQTASYEQYF TGCGCCAGCAGCCAAACCGCCAGCTACGAGCAGTACTTC
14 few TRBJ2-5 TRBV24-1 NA CATSREPGEGEQYF TGTGCCACTTCCAGGGAGCCGGGAGAGGGGGAGCAGTACTTC
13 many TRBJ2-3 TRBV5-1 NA CASSLDRTDTQYF TGTGCCAGCAGCTTAGACCGCACAGATACGCAGTATTTT
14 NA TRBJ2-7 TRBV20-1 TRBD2 CSAMNPGTSGEQYF TGCAGTGCTATGAACCCCGGGACTAGCGGGGAGCAGTACTTC
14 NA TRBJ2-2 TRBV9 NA CASGPTANTGELFF TGTGCCAGCGGCCCGACCGCGAACACCGGGGAGCTGTTTTTT
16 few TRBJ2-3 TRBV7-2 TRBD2 CASSLRLAGGADTQYF TGTGCCAGCAGCTTACGGCTAGCGGGGGGGGCGGATACGCAGTATTTT
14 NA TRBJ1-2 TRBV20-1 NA CSARDRPGYYGYTF TGCAGTGCTAGAGATAGGCCCGGGTACTATGGCTACACCTTC